This T cell receptor beta chain was sequenced during a study of response to subunit inactivated influenza vaccine. Study findings and constraints: There was a suggestion from the authors that each seasonal influenza vaccination recruits few new T cells.

This clonotype was seen many times. Its antigen remains unknown. TCRdb reprocessed the RT-PCR reads with MiXCR, giving one entry per CDR3 protein. The sample includes some 800,000 distinct CDR3 sequences, around 21% of them seen just once. The CDR3 totals 15 residues. V dropped 5 bases and J dropped 2 bases, with 15 bases sitting between them. The clonotype originates from a man aged 50-59 years who received an inactivated influenza vaccine. The source was PBMCs from blood, collected more than 4 days after vaccination. This rearrangement joins TRBV12-3 or TRBV12-4 to TRBJ1-2; D is possibly TRBD1 (5 bases). CDR3 bases: TGTGCCAGCAGTCCACAGGCTTGGGGCAACTATGGCTACACCTTC. Amino acid sequence: CASSPQAWGNYGYTF.